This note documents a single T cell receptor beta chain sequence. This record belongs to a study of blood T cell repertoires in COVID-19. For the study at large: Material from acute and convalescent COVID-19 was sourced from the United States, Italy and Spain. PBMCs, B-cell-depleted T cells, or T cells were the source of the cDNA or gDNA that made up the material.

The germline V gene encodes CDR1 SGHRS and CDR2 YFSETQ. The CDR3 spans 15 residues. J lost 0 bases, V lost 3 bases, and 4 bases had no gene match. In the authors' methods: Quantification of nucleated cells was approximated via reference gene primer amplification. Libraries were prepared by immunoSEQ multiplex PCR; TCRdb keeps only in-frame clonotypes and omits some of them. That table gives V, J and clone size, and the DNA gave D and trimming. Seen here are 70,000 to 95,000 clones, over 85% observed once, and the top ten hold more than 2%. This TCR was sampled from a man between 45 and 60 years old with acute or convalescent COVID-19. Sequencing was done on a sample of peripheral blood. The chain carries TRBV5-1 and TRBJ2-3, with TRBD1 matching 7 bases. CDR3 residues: CASSSRDSSTDTQYF. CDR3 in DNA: TGCGCCAGCAGCTCCAGGGACAGTAGCACAGATACGCAGTATTTT.